This T cell receptor beta chain was obtained from a study of T cells after yellow fever vaccination. Study results and limitations: Within FACS-sorted repertoires, abundant clonotypes contaminating from the bulk population could be present. The secondary response was weaker, and its peak arrived faster, on day 5 versus 15.

TCRdb ran MiXCR on the 5' RACE reads and lists one entry per CDR3 protein. The table records 250,000 or so distinct CDR3 sequences, roughly 6.8% of them present only once. Trimming took off 6 bases at V and 9 bases at J, with 9 bases between the two ends. The CDR3 spans 11 residues. The sample holds many counts of this clonotype. The antigen remains unidentified. This clonotype was obtained from a young man who received the YFV17D yellow fever vaccine. The sample was CD4+ T cells sorted from PBMCs, taken on the day of the yellow fever booster vaccination. The chain employs TRBV12-3 or TRBV12-4 and TRBJ2-1; D ambiguous. CDR3 nucleotides: TGTGCCAGCAGGCCTAAGGGTGAGCAGTTCTTC. Its translation is CASRPKGEQFF.